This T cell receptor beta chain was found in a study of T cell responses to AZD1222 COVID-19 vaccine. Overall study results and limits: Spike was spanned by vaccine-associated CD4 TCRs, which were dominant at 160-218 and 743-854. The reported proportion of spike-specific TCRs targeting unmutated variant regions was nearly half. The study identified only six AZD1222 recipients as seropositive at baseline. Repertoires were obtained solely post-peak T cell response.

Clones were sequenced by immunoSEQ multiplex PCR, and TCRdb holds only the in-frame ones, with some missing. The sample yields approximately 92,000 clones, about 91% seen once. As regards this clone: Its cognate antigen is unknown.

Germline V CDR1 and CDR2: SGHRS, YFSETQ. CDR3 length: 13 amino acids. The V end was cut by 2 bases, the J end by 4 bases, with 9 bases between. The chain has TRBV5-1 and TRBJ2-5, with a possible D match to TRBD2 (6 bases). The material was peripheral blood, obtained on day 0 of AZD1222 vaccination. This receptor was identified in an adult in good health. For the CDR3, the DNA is TGCGCCAGCAGCTTAGGACTATTAGAGACCCAGTACTTC. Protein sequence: CASSLGLLETQYF.